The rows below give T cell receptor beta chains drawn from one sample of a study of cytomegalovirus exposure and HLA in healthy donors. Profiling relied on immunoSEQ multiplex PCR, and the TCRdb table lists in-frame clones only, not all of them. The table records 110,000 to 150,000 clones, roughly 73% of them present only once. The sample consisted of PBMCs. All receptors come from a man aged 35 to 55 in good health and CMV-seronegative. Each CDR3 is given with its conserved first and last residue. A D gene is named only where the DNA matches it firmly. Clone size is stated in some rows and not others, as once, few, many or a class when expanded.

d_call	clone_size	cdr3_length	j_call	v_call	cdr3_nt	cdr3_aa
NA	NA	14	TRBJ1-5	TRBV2	TGTGCCAGCAGTAGGACAACTAGCAATCAGCCCCAGCATTTT	CASSRTTSNQPQHF
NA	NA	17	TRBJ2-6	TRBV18	TGTGCCAGCTCACCACTTCAGGGGACCTCTGGGGCCAACGTCCTGACTTTC	CASSPLQGTSGANVLTF
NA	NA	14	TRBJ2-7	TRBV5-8	TGTGCCAGCAGCTTGTCGGCACAGGCGGGAGAGCAGTACTTC	CASSLSAQAGEQYF
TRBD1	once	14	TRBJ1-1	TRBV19	TGTGCCAGTAGCACCACAGGGGGGCGGCCTGAAGCTTTCTTT	CASSTTGGRPEAFF
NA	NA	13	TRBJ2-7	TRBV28	TGTGCCAGCCGAGAGACAGCCCCCTACGAGCAGTACTTC	CASRETAPYEQYF
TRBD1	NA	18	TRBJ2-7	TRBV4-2	TGTGCCAGCAGCCAAGAACAGTCACCGGGACAGGGGGCTTACGAGCAGTACTTC	CASSQEQSPGQGAYEQYF
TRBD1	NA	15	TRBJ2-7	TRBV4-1	TGCGCCAGCAGCTATCCCGGGACAGGGAGGCACGAGCAGTACTTC	CASSYPGTGRHEQYF
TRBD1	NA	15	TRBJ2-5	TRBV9	TGTGCCAGCGGAGCGACAGGGAAGGCCTCAGAGACCCAGTACTTC	CASGATGKASETQYF
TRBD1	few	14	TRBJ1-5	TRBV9	TGTGCCAGCAGCGCGTCAGGGGGATCTCAGCCCCAGCATTTT	CASSASGGSQPQHF
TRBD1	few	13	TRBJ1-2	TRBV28	TGTGCCAGCAGCCCGACAGGGCTCTATGGCTACACCTTC	CASSPTGLYGYTF
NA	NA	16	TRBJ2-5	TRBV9	TGTGCCAGCAGCGTAGCAAGCGGAATCCGGGGGGAGACCCAGTACTTC	CASSVASGIRGETQYF
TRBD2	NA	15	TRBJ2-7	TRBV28	TGTGCCAGCAGCCTCGGGGGGGTAGGCTCCTACGAGCAGTACTTC	CASSLGGVGSYEQYF
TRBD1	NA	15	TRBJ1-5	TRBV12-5	TGTGCTAGTGGTCCGGACAGGGTAGGAAATCAGCCCCAGCATTTT	CASGPDRVGNQPQHF
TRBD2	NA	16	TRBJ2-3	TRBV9	TGTGCCAGCAGCGTCGGGCTAGCGGGGGGCACAGATACGCAGTATTTT	CASSVGLAGGTDTQYF
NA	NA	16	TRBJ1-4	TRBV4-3	TGCGCCAGCAGCCAAGAAGTCTACGGGGGGGGTGAAAAACTGTTTTTT	CASSQEVYGGGEKLFF
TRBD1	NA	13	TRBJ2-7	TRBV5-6	TGTGCCAGCAGTTTTGGGACAGGGGAAGAGCAGTACTTC	CASSFGTGEEQYF
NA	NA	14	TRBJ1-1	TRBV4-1	TGCGCCAGCAGCCAAGACAGGTCGAACACTGAAGCTTTCTTT	CASSQDRSNTEAFF
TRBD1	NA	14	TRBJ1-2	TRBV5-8	TGTGCCAGCAGCAAAGGGGGCGCTAACTATGGCTACACCTTC	CASSKGGANYGYTF
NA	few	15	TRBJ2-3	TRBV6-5	TGTGCCAGCAGTGCTCAGGACTATCCTTCAGATACGCAGTATTTT	CASSAQDYPSDTQYF
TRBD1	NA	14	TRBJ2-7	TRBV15	TGTGCCACCAGCGCCCGACAGGGACCCTACGAGCAGTACTTC	CATSARQGPYEQYF
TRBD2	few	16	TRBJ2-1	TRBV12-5	TGTGCTAGTGGTCCCCTAGTGGCGGGGGGGCGGGATGAGCAGTTCTTC	CASGPLVAGGRDEQFF
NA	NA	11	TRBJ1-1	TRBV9	TGTGCCAGCAGTTCGGACACCGAAGCTTTCTTT	CASSSDTEAFF
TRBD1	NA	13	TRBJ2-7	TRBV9	TGTGCCAGCAGCTTGGAGGGACAGGACTTGCAGTACTTC	CASSLEGQDLQYF
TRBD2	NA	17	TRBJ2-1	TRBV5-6	TGTGCCAGCAGCACTTTAGCGGGGCTTAGCTCCTACAATGAGCAGTTCTTC	CASSTLAGLSSYNEQFF
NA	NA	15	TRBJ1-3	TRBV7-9	TGTGCCAGCAGCTTAGTTTGGGGGGCTGGAAACACCATATATTTT	CASSLVWGAGNTIYF
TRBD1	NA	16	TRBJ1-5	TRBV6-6	TGTGCCAGCAGTTACTACCGGGACAGGGGTCAGCAGCCCCAGCATTTT	CASSYYRDRGQQPQHF
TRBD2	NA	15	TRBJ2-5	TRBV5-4	TGTGCCAGCAGCCCGACTAGCGGGGATCAAGAGACCCAGTACTTC	CASSPTSGDQETQYF
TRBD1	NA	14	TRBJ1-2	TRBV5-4	TGTGCCAGCAGGGACCGAACAGGGGACTATGGCTACACCTTC	CASRDRTGDYGYTF
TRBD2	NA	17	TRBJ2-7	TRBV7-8	TGTGCCAGCAGCTTAGCTCTAGCGGGGGTGACCTCCTACGAGCAGTACTTC	CASSLALAGVTSYEQYF
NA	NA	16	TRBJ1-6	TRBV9	TGTGCCAGCAGCCCCGACATAGGGGCTCGGGATTCACCCCTCCACTTT	CASSPDIGARDSPLHF
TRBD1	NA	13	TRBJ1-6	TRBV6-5	TGTGCCAGCAGTGACAGGGGGAGTTCACCCCTCCACTTT	CASSDRGSSPLHF
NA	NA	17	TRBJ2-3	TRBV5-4	TGTGCCAGCAGCTTGGCCGCTACGAGGGGGGGCAAGGATACGCAGTATTTT	CASSLAATRGGKDTQYF
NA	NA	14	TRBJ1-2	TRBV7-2	TGTGCCAGCAGCTTTTGGGGAGGGGAGGATATCTACACCTTC	CASSFWGGEDIYTF
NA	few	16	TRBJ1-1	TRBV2	TGTGCCAGCAGTGAGGTGGATTTGGGGCTGAACACTGAAGCTTTCTTT	CASSEVDLGLNTEAFF
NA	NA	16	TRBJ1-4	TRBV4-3	TGCGCCAGCAGCCAAGATCTACTCTTGCCTAATGAAAAACTGTTTTTT	CASSQDLLLPNEKLFF
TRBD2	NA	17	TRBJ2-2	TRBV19	TGTGCCAGTAGTATAGATAGCGGGGGGTTTCCAACCGGGGAGCTGTTTTTT	CASSIDSGGFPTGELFF
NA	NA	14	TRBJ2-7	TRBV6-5	TGTGCCAGCAGTCTTTCTGGGCCTTCCTACGAGCAGTACTTC	CASSLSGPSYEQYF
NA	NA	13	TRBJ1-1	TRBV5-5	TGTGCCAGCATGAGGGACACGAACACTGAAGCTTTCTTT	CASMRDTNTEAFF
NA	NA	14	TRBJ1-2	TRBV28	TGTGCCAGCAGTTCACAAGGCCGATCAGGGGGCTACACCTTC	CASSSQGRSGGYTF
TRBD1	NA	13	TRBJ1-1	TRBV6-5	TGTGCCAGCAGGGAGGACAGGGTCGCTGAAGCTTTCTTT	CASREDRVAEAFF
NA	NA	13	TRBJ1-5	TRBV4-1	TGCGCCAGCAGCCTCCTTAGCAATCAGCCCCAGCATTTT	CASSLLSNQPQHF
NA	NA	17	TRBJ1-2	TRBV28	TGTGCCAGCAGTTTACGGCTCGGACAGCTTATAACCTATGGCTACACCTTC	CASSLRLGQLITYGYTF
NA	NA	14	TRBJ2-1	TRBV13	TGTGCCAGCAGCTTACGACAGGAATACAATGAGCAGTTCTTC	CASSLRQEYNEQFF
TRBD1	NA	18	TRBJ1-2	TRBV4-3	TGCGCCAGCAGCCAGGTTGAGTGGACAGGGGGATTGCAGAATGGCTACACCTTC	CASSQVEWTGGLQNGYTF
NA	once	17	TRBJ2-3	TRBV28	TGTGCCAGCGGTCGCCCGGAGGTCCCTCGGCACACAGATACGCAGTATTTT	CASGRPEVPRHTDTQYF
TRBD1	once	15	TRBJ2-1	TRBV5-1	TGCGCCAGCAGCGGGGATAGAGGGGGCGCGACCGAGCAGTTCTTC	CASSGDRGGATEQFF
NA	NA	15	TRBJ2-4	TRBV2	TGTGCCAGCAGTGAATCAAGTGGCCCTGGAAACATTCAGTACTTC	CASSESSGPGNIQYF
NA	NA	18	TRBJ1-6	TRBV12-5	TGTGCTAGTGGTTTGGTACGAGGAGGCGACACCTATAATTCACCCCTCCACTTT	CASGLVRGGDTYNSPLHF